This entry concerns a single T cell receptor (beta chain). Healthy bone marrow donors made up the cohort. This specimen comes from a study of cytomegalovirus exposure and HLA in healthy donors. Germline lookup yields CDR1 SEHNR and CDR2 FQNEAQ (reference sequence). The ends were cut back, 3 bases at V and 1 base at J, with 7 bases in the middle. This CDR3 is built from 13 residues. The PCR employed 60 Vbeta primers together with 13 Jbeta primers. Clones were sequenced by immunoSEQ multiplex PCR, and TCRdb holds only the in-frame ones, with some missing. The sample carries some 84,000 clones, roughly 78% recorded once.

The V call is TRBV7-9, the J call TRBJ2-7; D might be TRBD1 (5 bases). This sequence originates from a male donor in good health and CMV-seropositive. The sequenced material came from PBMCs. As DNA, the CDR3 is TGTGCCAGCAGCTTCCAGGGATCCTACGAGCAGTACTTC. Amino acids: CASSFQGSYEQYF.